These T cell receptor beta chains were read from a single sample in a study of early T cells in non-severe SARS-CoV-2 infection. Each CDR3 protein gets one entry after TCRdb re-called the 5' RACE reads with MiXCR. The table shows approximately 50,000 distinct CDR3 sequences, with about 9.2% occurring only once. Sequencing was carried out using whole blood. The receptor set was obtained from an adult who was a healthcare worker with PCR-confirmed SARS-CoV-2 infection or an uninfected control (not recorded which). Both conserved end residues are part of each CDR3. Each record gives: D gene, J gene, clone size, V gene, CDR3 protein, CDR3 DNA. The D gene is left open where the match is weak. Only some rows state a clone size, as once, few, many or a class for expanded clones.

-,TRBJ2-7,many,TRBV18,CASSRILTADVSYEQYF,TGTGCCAGCTCACGAATATTAACGGCGGATGTCTCCTACGAGCAGTACTTC
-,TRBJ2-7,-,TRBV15,CATSATKSYEQYF,TGTGCCACCAGCGCAACTAAGTCCTACGAGCAGTACTTC
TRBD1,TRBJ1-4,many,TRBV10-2,CASSGTGPTNEKLFF,TGCGCCAGCAGTGGGACAGGCCCAACTAATGAAAAACTGTTTTTT
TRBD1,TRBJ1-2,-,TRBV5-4,CASSLRSSRDRGYGYTF,TGTGCCAGCAGCTTGCGGTCATCCCGGGACAGGGGTTATGGCTACACCTTC
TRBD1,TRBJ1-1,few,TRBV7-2,CASSPWAGQGFSNTEAFF,TGTGCCAGCAGCCCCTGGGCCGGACAGGGTTTTTCGAACACTGAAGCTTTCTTT
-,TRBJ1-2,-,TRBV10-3,CASREGDYGYTF,TGTGCCTCTAGGGAGGGTGACTATGGCTACACCTTC
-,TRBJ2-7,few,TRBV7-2,CASSLPEIYEQYF,TGTGCCAGCAGCTTACCCGAGATCTACGAGCAGTACTTC
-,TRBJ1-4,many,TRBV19,CASSPTNEKLFF,TGTGCCAGTAGTCCAACTAATGAAAAACTGTTTTTT
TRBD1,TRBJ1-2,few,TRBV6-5,CASSTTGGMHGYTF,TGTGCCAGCAGTACCACAGGGGGAATGCATGGCTACACCTTC
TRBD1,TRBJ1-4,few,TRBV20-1,CSASQGAHEKLFF,TGCAGTGCTTCTCAGGGGGCGCATGAAAAACTGTTTTTT
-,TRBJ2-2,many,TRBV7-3,CASSLYPHTGELFF,TGTGCCAGCAGCTTATACCCCCACACCGGGGAGCTGTTTTTT
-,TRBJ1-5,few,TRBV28,CASSLSSLGNQPQHF,TGTGCCAGCAGTTTATCCTCTCTGGGCAATCAGCCCCAGCATTTT
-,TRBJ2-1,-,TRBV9,CTSSAQTSSPHYNEQFF,TGTACCAGCAGCGCCCAGACTAGTTCCCCCCATTACAATGAGCAGTTCTTC
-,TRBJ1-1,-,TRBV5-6,CASSFPGNTEAFF,TGTGCCAGCAGCTTCCCCGGGAACACTGAAGCTTTCTTT
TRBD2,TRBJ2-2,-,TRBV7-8,CASSLVVLAETGELFF,TGTGCCAGCAGCTTAGTAGTACTAGCGGAGACCGGGGAGCTGTTTTTT
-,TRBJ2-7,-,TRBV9,CASSVAPGGSYEQYF,TGTGCCAGCAGCGTAGCGCCAGGGGGGTCCTACGAGCAGTACTTC
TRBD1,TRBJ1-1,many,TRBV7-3,CASSLTTGTEAFF,TGTGCCAGCAGCTTAACGACAGGGACTGAAGCTTTCTTT
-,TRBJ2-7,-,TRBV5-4,CASRPAVSYEQYF,TGTGCCAGCAGGCCAGCAGTCTCCTACGAGCAGTACTTC
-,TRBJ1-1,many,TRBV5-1,CASSVHSNTEAFF,TGCGCCAGCAGTGTGCACTCGAACACTGAAGCTTTCTTT
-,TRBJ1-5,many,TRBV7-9,CASSLQGYQPQHF,TGTGCCAGCAGCTTACAGGGTTACCAGCCCCAGCATTTT
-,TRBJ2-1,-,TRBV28,CASSLTRKWFF,TGTGCCAGCAGCCTGACTAGGAAGTGGTTCTTC
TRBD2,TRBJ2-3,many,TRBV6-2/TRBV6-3,CASRPRGGTDTQYF,TGTGCCAGCAGGCCCCGGGGGGGCACAGATACGCAGTATTTT
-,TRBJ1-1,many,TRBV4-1,CASSQGAGTGEAFF,TGCGCCAGCAGCCAGGGGGCGGGGACGGGTGAAGCTTTCTTT
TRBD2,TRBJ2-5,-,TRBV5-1,CASNPGGQETQYF,TGCGCCAGCAATCCGGGGGGTCAAGAGACCCAGTACTTC
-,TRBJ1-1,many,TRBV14,CASSQDLAREAFF,TGTGCCAGCAGCCAAGATTTGGCCAGGGAAGCTTTCTTT
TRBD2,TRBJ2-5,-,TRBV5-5,CASSLLAGASQETQYF,TGTGCCAGCAGCTTGTTGGCGGGAGCCAGCCAAGAGACCCAGTACTTC
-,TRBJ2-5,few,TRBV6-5,CASSPRHLYQETQYF,TGTGCCAGCAGTCCGAGACACCTTTACCAAGAGACCCAGTACTTC
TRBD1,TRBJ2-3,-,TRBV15,CATSPHATGVFLGTDTQYF,TGTGCCACCAGCCCCCACGCGACAGGGGTGTTCCTGGGCACAGATACGCAGTATTTT
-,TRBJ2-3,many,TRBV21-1,CASSNPNFTDTQYF,TGTGCCAGCAGCAACCCGAACTTCACAGATACGCAGTATTTT
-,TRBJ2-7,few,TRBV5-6,CASSLPEYSYEQYF,TGTGCCAGCAGCTTGCCTGAGTACTCCTACGAGCAGTACTTC
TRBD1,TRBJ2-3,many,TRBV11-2,CASSFQRTGADTQYF,TGTGCCAGCAGCTTCCAAAGAACAGGGGCAGATACGCAGTATTTT
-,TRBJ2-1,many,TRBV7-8,CASSSGHSGEQFF,TGTGCCAGCAGCTCTGGCCACTCTGGGGAGCAGTTCTTC
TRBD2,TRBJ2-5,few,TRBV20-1,CSELPSGQETQYF,TGCAGCGAACTGCCTAGCGGCCAAGAGACCCAGTACTTC
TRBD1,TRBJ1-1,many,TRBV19,CASSIDPDRGRENTEAFF,TGTGCCAGTAGTATAGATCCGGACAGGGGGCGGGAGAATACTGAAGCTTTCTTT
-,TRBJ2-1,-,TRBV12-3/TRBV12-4,CATEEYNEQFF,TGTGCCACCGAGGAGTACAATGAGCAGTTCTTC
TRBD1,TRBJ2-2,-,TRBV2,CASNRDRAAGELFF,TGTGCCAGCAACCGGGACAGGGCCGCCGGGGAGCTGTTTTTT
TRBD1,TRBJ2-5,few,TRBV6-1,CASSRDRGVETQYF,TGTGCCAGCAGCCGAGACAGGGGGGTAGAGACCCAGTACTTC
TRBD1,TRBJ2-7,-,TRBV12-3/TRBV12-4,CATKRTGPFYEQYF,TGTGCCACCAAAAGGACAGGGCCTTTCTACGAGCAGTACTTC
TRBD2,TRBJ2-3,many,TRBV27,CASSTPTSGDTDTQYF,TGTGCCAGCAGTACTCCGACTAGCGGAGATACAGATACGCAGTATTTT
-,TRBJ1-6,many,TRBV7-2,CASSLRAGTYNSPLHF,TGTGCCAGCAGCTTACGCGCGGGAACCTATAATTCACCCCTCCACTTT
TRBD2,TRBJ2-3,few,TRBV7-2,CASSSGLAIDTQYF,TGTGCCAGCAGCTCTGGACTAGCCATAGATACGCAGTATTTT
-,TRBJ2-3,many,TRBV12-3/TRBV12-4,CASSFLRGADTQYF,TGTGCCAGCAGTTTCCTCAGGGGGGCAGATACGCAGTATTTT
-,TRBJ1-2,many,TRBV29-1,CSAGSSKVGYGYTF,TGCAGCGCCGGTAGTTCAAAAGTGGGCTATGGCTACACCTTC
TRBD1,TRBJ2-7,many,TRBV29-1,CSVEGWTGDEQYF,TGCAGCGTTGAAGGTTGGACAGGGGACGAGCAGTACTTC
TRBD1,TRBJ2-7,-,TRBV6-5,CASSSPRTGPDEQYF,TGTGCCAGCAGTTCCCCCCGGACAGGGCCCGACGAGCAGTACTTC
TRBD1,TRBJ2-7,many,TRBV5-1,CASSLGTDSYEQYF,TGCGCCAGCAGCTTAGGGACAGACTCCTACGAGCAGTACTTC
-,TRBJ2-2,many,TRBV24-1,CATSDSDRRNANTGELFF,TGTGCCACCAGTGATTCCGACAGGAGAAACGCGAACACCGGGGAGCTGTTTTTT
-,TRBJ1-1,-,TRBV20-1,CSAPPVTASNTEAFF,TGCAGTGCTCCCCCGGTAACAGCTTCTAACACTGAAGCTTTCTTT
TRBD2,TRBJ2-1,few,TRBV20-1,CSAREVSGRTYNEQFF,TGCAGTGCTAGAGAGGTTAGCGGGAGAACCTACAATGAGCAGTTCTTC
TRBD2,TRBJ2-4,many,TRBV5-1,CASSLGGREINIQYF,TGCGCCAGCAGCTTGGGCGGGAGGGAGATAAACATTCAGTACTTC
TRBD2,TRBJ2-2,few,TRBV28,CASSPLSGGDTGELFF,TGTGCCAGCAGCCCCTTATCCGGGGGGGACACCGGGGAGCTGTTTTTT